Given below is one T cell receptor beta chain in context. Breast cancer patients provided tissue from their axillary draining lymph nodes. The data were obtained in a study of breast tumors, draining lymph nodes, adjacent tissues. MiXCR, run by TCRdb on the multiplex PCR reads, gives a single entry per CDR3 protein. The sample contains hundreds of thousands of distinct CDR3 sequences, approximately 30% of which appear only once. CDR3 length: 17 residues. Germline V lookup: CDR1 SGHTA, CDR2 FQGNSA. J was trimmed by 1 base and V by 4 bases; bases with no gene match: 5. The TCR was taken from a female donor with breast cancer. Some clones in this sample may be carry-over from other donors' samples. The sequencing sample was made of axillary lymph node tissue. The chain carries TRBV7-2 and TRBJ2-6; 9 bases align to TRBD2. CDR3: CASSSDLAGSGANVLTF. In DNA form, the CDR3 reads TGTGCCAGCAGCTCAGATCTAGCGGGATCTGGGGCCAACGTCCTGACTTTC.